What follows are 29 T cell receptor beta chains derived from one specimen sequenced in a study of blood T cell repertoires in COVID-19. Some clones are missing from TCRdb's copy, which holds only in-frame ones; the method was immunoSEQ multiplex PCR. The data hold a few hundred thousand clones, with roughly 88% observed a single time. The sequencing input was peripheral blood. The receptors derive from a man younger than 30 with active or convalescent COVID-19.

The chain employs TRBV4-1 and TRBJ2-2; 8 nucleotides agree with TRBD1. The CDR3 has 18 residues. The germline gives CDR1 MGHRA, CDR2 YSYEKL. The ends lost 2 bases at V and 6 bases at J; junction bases unmatched: 14. The CDR3, as DNA: TGCGCCAGCAGCCAATACAGGTTGGACAGGGTTATGGCCGGGGAGCTGTTTTTT. This codes for CASSQYRLDRVMAGELFF.

The V and J genes are TRBV18 and TRBJ1-4, with D possibly TRBD1 on 5 matching bases. The CDR3 is 15 residues long. Trimming left V 6 bases short and J 6 bases short, with 17 bases between. Per the germline V gene, CDR1 is KGHSH and CDR2 is LQKENI. CDR3 bases: TGTGCCAGCTCCCCCCCGACAGAGCCTGATGAAAAACTGTTTTTT. Protein sequence: CASSPPTEPDEKLFF.

The V call is TRBV4-3, the J call TRBJ2-5, with 10 nucleotides matching TRBD2. The CDR3 spans 18 residues. The trim removed 3 bases at V and 4 bases at J, leaving 14 bases unmatched. CDR1 is LGHNA and CDR2 is YSLEER in the germline V gene. The CDR3 coding sequence is TGCGCCAGCAGCCATGAGGAGCGGGGGGGCTCTTGGGGAGAGACCCAGTACTTC. It yields the protein CASSHEERGGSWGETQYF.

The chain employs TRBV6-5 and TRBJ2-7; D possibly corresponds to TRBD2 (7 bases). The CDR3 totals 14 residues. The germline gives CDR1 MNHEY, CDR2 SVGAGI. V lost 6 bases and J 6 bases, leaving 18 bases between the germline ends. CDR3 sequence reads: CASRTGRDLFEQYF. DNA for the CDR3: TGTGCCAGCAGAACAGGGAGGGACCTCTTCGAGCAGTACTTC.

The chain recombines TRBV5-5 with TRBJ2-7; D might be TRBD2 (5 bases). Trimming pared 2 bases from V and 3 bases from J, leaving 12 bases between. The CDR3 loop spans 14 amino acids. CDR1 is SGHKS and CDR2 is YYEKEE in the germline V gene (reference sequence). DNA of the CDR3: TGTGCCAGCAGCTTTGCCCGGGGTGTCTACGAGCAGTACTTC. This codes for CASSFARGVYEQYF.

The gene calls are TRBV7-2 and TRBJ2-2, with TRBD1 matching 9 bases. The J segment lost 7 bases and the V segment lost 6 bases, leaving 9 bases of the junction unmatched. The CDR3 spans 15 residues. Germline loops: CDR1 SGHTA, CDR2 FQGNSA. Here the CDR3 reads CASSGTGGSIGELFF. The CDR3 DNA reads as TGTGCCAGCAGTGGAACAGGGGGCAGTATCGGGGAGCTGTTTTTT.

The chain joins TRBV14 to TRBJ2-5; no clear D. The CDR3 runs to 16 residues. Germline CDR1 reads SGHDN; CDR2 reads FVKESK. With 2 bases removed from V and 1 base from J, the gap between germline ends came to 14 bases. The CDR3 here is CASSQYATPTQETQYF. As DNA, the CDR3 is TGTGCCAGCAGCCAATATGCGACACCCACCCAAGAGACCCAGTACTTC.

V gene TRBV10-1 combines with J gene TRBJ2-3; tentative D call: TRBD1 (5 bases). The V end lost 2 bases, the J end lost 8 bases, and 11 bases lay between the germline ends. This CDR3 contains 13 residues. CDR1 is WNHNN and CDR2 is SYGVQD in the germline V gene (reference sequence). The CDR3 sequence: CASSEGIRGTQYF. As DNA, the CDR3 is TGCGCCAGCAGTGAGGGCATAAGGGGTACGCAGTATTTT.

The chain links TRBV5-4 to TRBJ2-6, with 11 bases matching TRBD1. Germline values: CDR1 SGHNT, CDR2 YYREEE (reference sequence). The CDR3 runs 16 residues. V lost 3 bases to trimming and J lost 4 bases; unmatched junction nucleotides: 3. For the CDR3, the DNA is TGTGCCAGCAGCTCGGACAGGGGGCCCGGGGCCAACGTCCTGACTTTC. It specifies CASSSDRGPGANVLTF.

This chain links TRBV12-5 with TRBJ1-1, with D tentatively TRBD1 (5 bases). Trimming pared 7 bases from V and 4 bases from J, leaving 13 bases between. The CDR3 covers 13 residues. Per the germline V gene, CDR1 is LGHNT and CDR2 is FRNRAP. The CDR3 loop reads CASVLGGSTEAFF. CDR3 nucleotide sequence: TGTGCTAGTGTCCTGGGGGGAAGCACTGAAGCTTTCTTT.

The chain uses TRBV18 and TRBJ2-3; D not certain. The CDR3 totals 14 residues. V lost 3 bases and J 2 bases, leaving 9 bases between the germline ends. The germline gives CDR1 KGHSH, CDR2 LQKENI. CDR3 bases: TGTGCCAGCTCACCTGGGCAGAACACAGATACGCAGTATTTT. The encoded protein is CASSPGQNTDTQYF.

The chain links TRBV5-4 to TRBJ2-5, with 8 bases aligning to TRBD2. Trimming at V came to 5 bases and at J to 3 bases, leaving 9 bases not matched to a gene. The CDR3 sequence is 15 residues long. CDR1 is SGHNT, CDR2 YYREEE, per germline (reference sequence). CDR3 sequence (DNA): TGTGCCAGCAGAGCCTGGCCGGGACTAGAAGAGACCCAGTACTTC. Protein product: CASRAWPGLEETQYF.

This clone was observed a handful of times. The chain carries TRBV6-2 or TRBV6-3 and TRBJ2-1; weak D call: TRBD2 (7 bases). This CDR3 is built from 15 residues. V was clipped by 2 bases and J by 4 bases, with 12 bases between them. CDR1 and CDR2 from the germline V gene are MNHEY and SVGEGT. The CDR3 protein is CASSYRGAAYNEQFF. The CDR3 DNA reads TGTGCCAGCAGTTACCGGGGGGCGGCTTACAATGAGCAGTTCTTC.

This rearrangement joins TRBV12-3 or TRBV12-4 to TRBJ2-5; 7 nucleotides agree with TRBD2. V dropped 3 bases and J dropped 10; count of bases not matched to a gene: 8. The CDR3 length is 13 residues. CDR3 amino acids: CASSFASGEGQYF. Written as DNA, the CDR3 is TGTGCCAGCAGTTTTGCGAGCGGGGAAGGCCAGTACTTC.

The V gene is TRBV7-2, the J gene TRBJ2-2; tentative D call: TRBD1 (6 bases). Germline-derived CDR1 and CDR2 are SGHTA and FQGNSA. V lost 5 bases, J lost 0 bases, and 22 bases lay in between. This CDR3 is built from 19 residues. The CDR3, as DNA: TGTGCCAGCAGCCACCACCCCACCTACAGGGCCGCGAACACCGGGGAGCTGTTTTTT. Protein: CASSHHPTYRAANTGELFF.

The V call is TRBV11-2, the J call TRBJ1-2; possibly TRBD1 for D (6 bases). The CDR3 spans 15 residues. CDR1 and CDR2 (germline): SGHAT, FQNNGV. V lost 3 bases to trimming and J lost 3 bases, with 14 bases between them. Written as DNA, the CDR3 is TGTGCCAGCAGCTTCATTCGGGGGGCATACTATGGCTACACCTTC. It specifies CASSFIRGAYYGYTF.

V usage is TRBV10-3 and J usage is TRBJ1-2, with TRBD1 identical over 8 bases. The CDR3 runs to 14 residues. The germline gives CDR1 ENHRY, CDR2 SYGVKD. V trimming: 7 bases; J trimming: 3 bases; junction bases outside the gene matches: 7. In DNA, the CDR3 is TGTGCCATCAAAAGGACAGGGAGAGACTATGGCTACACCTTC. Translated: CAIKRTGRDYGYTF.

This sequence joins TRBV7-9 and TRBJ2-1, with 14 bases identical to TRBD2. CDR3 length equals 14 residues. V lost 10 bases to trimming and J lost 9 bases; unmatched junction nucleotides: 8. Germline values: CDR1 SEHNR, CDR2 FQNEAQ (reference sequence). CDR3 sequence (DNA): TGTGCCACCAGAGGACTAGCGGGGGGCGGTGAGCAGTTCTTC. Its protein product is CATRGLAGGGEQFF. Based on the CDR3 plus reference TRBV7-9 and TRBJ2-1, the full variable domain is DTGVSQNPRHKITKRGQNVTFRCDPISEHNRLYWYRQTLGQGPEFLTYFQNEAQLEKSRLLSDRFSAERPKGSFSTLEIQRTEQGDSAMYLCATRGLAGGGEQFFGPGTRLTVL.

The gene calls are TRBV2 and TRBJ2-3; tentatively, D is TRBD2 (6 bases). CDR1 is SNHLY and CDR2 is FYNNEI in the germline V gene. The ends were cut back, 7 bases at V and 2 bases at J, with 16 bases in the middle. This CDR3 contains 15 residues. In nucleotides, the CDR3 is TGTGCCAGCAAGGTTTATGGCGGGGCCACAGATACGCAGTATTTT. Protein: CASKVYGGATDTQYF.

This chain joins TRBV6-2 or TRBV6-3 and TRBJ2-1; D is perhaps TRBD1 (5 bases). This CDR3 spans 16 amino acids. The V end was cut by 0 bases, the J end by 3 bases, with 12 bases between. Germline V CDR1 and CDR2: MNHEY, SVGEGT. The CDR3 nucleotides are TGTGCCAGCAGTTACTCGATGGGCAGGGACTACAATGAGCAGTTCTTC. Amino acids: CASSYSMGRDYNEQFF.

The genes are TRBV9 and TRBJ2-3; 7 bases match TRBD1. The CDR3 covers 14 residues. J was trimmed by 3 bases and V by 3 bases; bases with no gene match: 4. CDR1 and CDR2 from the germline V gene are SGDLS and YYNGEE. CDR3 amino acids: CASSDTGVTDTQYF. In nucleotides, the CDR3 is TGTGCCAGCAGCGACACAGGGGTAACAGATACGCAGTATTTT. Full variable domain (remainder filled in from reference TRBV9 and TRBJ2-3): DSGVTQTPKHLITATGQRVTLRCSPRSGDLSVYWYQQSLDQGLQFLIQYYNGEERAKGNILERFSAQQFPDLHSELNLSSLELGDSALYFCASSDTGVTDTQYFGPGTRLTVL.

The chain uses TRBV5-4 and TRBJ1-4, with D uncertain. Germline V gene sequence: CDR1 SGHNT, CDR2 YYREEE (reference sequence). This CDR3 is 14 amino acids long. Trimming removed 3 bases from V and 7 bases from J, with 13 bases in between. In DNA, the CDR3 is TGTGCCAGCAGCTATGGATCGCCAGGTGAAAAACTGTTTTTT. Its translation is CASSYGSPGEKLFF. The full variable domain, rest sourced from reference TRBV5-4 and TRBJ1-4, is ETGVTQSPTHLIKTRGQQVTLRCSSQSGHNTVSWYQQALGQGPQFIFQYYREEENGRGNFPPRFSGLQFPNYSSELNVNALELDDSALYLCASSYGSPGEKLFFGSGTQLSVL.

This chain links TRBV29-1 with TRBJ2-3; 8 nucleotides align to TRBD1. This CDR3 region has 14 residues. The junction had 6 bases not matched to a gene; V was cut back by 6 bases and J by 1 base. Germline V gene sequence: CDR1 SQVTM, CDR2 ANQGSEA. The CDR3: CSVTPGQGTDTQYF. CDR3 coding DNA: TGCAGCGTCACCCCGGGACAGGGCACAGATACGCAGTATTTT.

The CDR3 DNA follows: TGTGCCAGCAGCTTGGGGACGGACACTTACACAGATACGCAGTATTTT. It translates to CASSLGTDTYTDTQYF. This sequence joins TRBV5-4 and TRBJ2-3; the D gene is possibly TRBD1 (5 bases). The CDR3 covers 16 residues. From germline, CDR1 is SGHNT and CDR2 YYREEE (reference sequence). Trimming removed 0 bases at V and 2 bases at J, with 13 bases between.

The CDR3 region is CASSDGGSYNEQFF. The CDR3 nucleotides are TGTGCCAGCAGTGACGGGGGGTCCTACAATGAGCAGTTCTTC. This sequence joins TRBV6-1 and TRBJ2-1; 7 bases line up with TRBD2. Germline V gene data show CDR1 as MNHNS and CDR2 as SASEGT. This CDR3 spans 14 amino acids. V was clipped by 3 bases and J by 1 base; unmatched bases: 0.

The rearrangement links TRBV27 to TRBJ2-7; a possible D gene is TRBD2 (6 bases). The CDR3 runs 13 residues. V lost 6 bases, J lost 7 bases, and 16 bases lay in between. CDR1 and CDR2 from the germline V gene are MNHEY and SMNVEV (reference sequence). As DNA, the CDR3 is TGTGCCAGCAGCCGGACTACCCTGGGTGAGCAGTACTTC. Its translation is CASSRTTLGEQYF.

The CDR3: CASSSSWGGTRGFGTDTQYF. For the CDR3, the DNA is TGTGCCAGCAGCTCCTCCTGGGGCGGGACTAGAGGCTTCGGGACAGATACGCAGTATTTT. The chain has TRBV13 and TRBJ2-3, with 8 nucleotides matching TRBD2. Trimming at V came to 4 bases and at J to 3 bases, leaving 21 bases not matched to a gene. The germline CDR1 and CDR2 sequences are PRHDT and FYEKMQ (reference sequence). This CDR3 is built from 20 residues.

J is TRBJ2-5 and V is TRBV7-2; 9 nucleotides line up with TRBD2. Looked up from germline, CDR1 is SGHTA and CDR2 is FQGNSA. The CDR3 runs to 15 residues. With 5 bases clipped from V and 9 bases from J, the junction kept 13 bases outside the gene matches. CDR3 residues: CASSGQRGGEAAQYF. DNA of the CDR3: TGTGCCAGCAGCGGGCAGCGCGGGGGGGAGGCAGCCCAGTACTTC.

V is TRBV6-1 and J is TRBJ1-2, with TRBD1 matching 7 bases. This CDR3 spans 16 amino acids. V lost 2 bases, J lost 1 base, and 7 bases stayed unmatched. Germline-derived CDR1 and CDR2 are MNHNS and SASEGT. This CDR3 reads CASSEIGQALNYGYTF. The CDR3 DNA sequence: TGTGCCAGCAGTGAAATAGGACAGGCGCTTAACTATGGCTACACCTTC.